This TCR beta chain was profiled in a study of CD8 T cells in Susac syndrome. RNA in amounts of roughly 0.5 to 1 ug was reverse transcribed with random hexamers. Each CDR3 protein is one row after TCRdb ran MiXCR on the immunoSEQ multiplex PCR reads. The sample lists approximately 220,000 distinct CDR3 sequences, roughly 94% seen once, with 0.082% in the top ten. Trimming stripped 5 bases from V and 1 base from J, with 2 bases between. The CDR3 spans 11 residues. Germline CDR1 reads LGHNT; CDR2 reads FRNRAP. The receptor was derived from a human donor with multiple sclerosis. V and J are TRBV12-5 and TRBJ2-5, with no clear D. Material: CD4+ T cells from PBMCs. The CDR3 protein is CASGPQETQYF. CDR3 DNA: TGTGCTAGTGGTCCCCAAGAGACCCAGTACTTC.